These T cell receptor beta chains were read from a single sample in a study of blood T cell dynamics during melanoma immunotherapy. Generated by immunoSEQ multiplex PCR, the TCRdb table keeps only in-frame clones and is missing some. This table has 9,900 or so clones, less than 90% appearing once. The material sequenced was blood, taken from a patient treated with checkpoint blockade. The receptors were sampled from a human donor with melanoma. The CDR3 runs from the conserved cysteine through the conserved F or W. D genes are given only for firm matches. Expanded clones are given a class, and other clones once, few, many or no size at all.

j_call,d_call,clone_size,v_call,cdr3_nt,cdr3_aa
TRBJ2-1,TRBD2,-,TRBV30,TGTGCCTGGACGGCGGGAGTTTCCTACAATGAGCAGTTCTTC,CAWTAGVSYNEQFF
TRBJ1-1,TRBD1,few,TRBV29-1,TGCAGCGTTGAAAGGGGGCGAGGGGAAGCTTTCTTT,CSVERGRGEAFF
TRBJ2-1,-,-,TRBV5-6,TGTGCCAGCAGCCCAGTGATGGTCCTGACCGCCAATGAGCAGTTCTTC,CASSPVMVLTANEQFF
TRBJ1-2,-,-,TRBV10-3,TGTGCCATCAGTGGGAGAGGCGGCTTGTACCATGGCTACACCTTC,CAISGRGGLYHGYTF
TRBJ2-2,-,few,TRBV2,TGTGCCAGCAGTTACGCGGAAACCGGGGAGCTGTTTTTT,CASSYAETGELFF
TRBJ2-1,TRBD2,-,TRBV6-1,TGTGCCAGCAGTGACGAACTAGCGGGAGGGCCCTACAATGAGCAGTTCTTC,CASSDELAGGPYNEQFF
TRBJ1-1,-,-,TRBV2,TGTGCCAGCAGTCTTCTGGCCACGAACACTGAAGCTTTCTTT,CASSLLATNTEAFF
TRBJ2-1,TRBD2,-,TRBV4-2,TGTGCCAGCAGCCAAGAACTAGCGGGGGGTTACAATGAGCAGTTCTTC,CASSQELAGGYNEQFF
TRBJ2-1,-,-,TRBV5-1,TGCGCCAGCAGCCCCCGTCCGAGCGGGCTCAGCTCCTACAATGAGCAGTTCTTC,CASSPRPSGLSSYNEQFF
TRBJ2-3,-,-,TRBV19,TGTGCCAGTAGTATCCGCGGGGAGCCGCAGTATTTT,CASSIRGEPQYF
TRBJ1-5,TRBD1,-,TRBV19,TGTGCCAGTACAGGGGGGAATGTGGAGCCCCAGCATTTT,CASTGGNVEPQHF
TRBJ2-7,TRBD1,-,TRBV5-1,TGCGCCAGCAGGCTCCGACAGGGAGAACACGAGCAGTACTTC,CASRLRQGEHEQYF
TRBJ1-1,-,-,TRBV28,TGTGCCAGCATTTCGGGACAAACGAACACTGAAGCTTTCTTT,CASISGQTNTEAFF
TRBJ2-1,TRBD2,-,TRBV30,TGTGCCTGGAGTTCACCGGGACTACAATACAATGAGCAGTTCTTC,CAWSSPGLQYNEQFF
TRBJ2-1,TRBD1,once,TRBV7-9,TGTGCCAGCAGCTTGACGGGGACAGGGGTCTTAAGCTCCTACAATGAGCAGTTCTTC,CASSLTGTGVLSSYNEQFF
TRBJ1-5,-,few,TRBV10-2,TGCGCCAGCAGCGAGGTTAATAGCAATCAGCCCCAGCATTTT,CASSEVNSNQPQHF
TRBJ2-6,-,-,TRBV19,TGTGCCAGTAGTACTTCTCCCCGCTCTGGGGCCAACGTCCTGACTTTC,CASSTSPRSGANVLTF
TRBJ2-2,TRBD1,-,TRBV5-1,TGCGCCAGCAGCGCTTCGGGACAGGGGGGAACCGGGGAGCTGTTTTTT,CASSASGQGGTGELFF
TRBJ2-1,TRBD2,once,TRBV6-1,TGTGCCAGCAGTGCACTAGCGGGGGGCAACAATGAGCAGTTCTTC,CASSALAGGNNEQFF
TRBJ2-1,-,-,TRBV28,TGTGCCAGCAGTTTTGCCCGGGGGAACTCCTACAATGAGCAGTTCTTC,CASSFARGNSYNEQFF
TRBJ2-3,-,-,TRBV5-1,TGCGCCAGCAGCTTGGCCTTCGGGGGCACAGATACGCAGTATTTT,CASSLAFGGTDTQYF
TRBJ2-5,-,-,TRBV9,TGTGCCAGCAGCGTAGTGGCGAACCAAGAGACCCAGTACTTC,CASSVVANQETQYF
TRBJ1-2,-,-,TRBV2,TGTGCCAGCAGTGAAGGGCTGACAGGTCGCTATGGCTACACCTTC,CASSEGLTGRYGYTF
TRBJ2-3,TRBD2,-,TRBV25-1,TGTGCCAGCAGTGAAGCGGGGGGGCGTAGAGATACGCAGTATTTT,CASSEAGGRRDTQYF
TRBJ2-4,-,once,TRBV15,TGTGCCACCAGCCCCCCCGGGGGCAAAAACATTCAGTACTTC,CATSPPGGKNIQYF
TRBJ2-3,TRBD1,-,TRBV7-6,TGTGCCAGCAGCCCCCGACAGGGAACAGATACGCAGTATTTT,CASSPRQGTDTQYF